This T cell receptor (beta chain) was documented in a study of cytomegalovirus exposure and HLA in healthy donors. Whole-study findings and limits: The authors confirmed in vitro that a few CMV-associated chains were specific for CMV antigens.

This clone was recorded only once. The antigen is undetermined. The PCR had 60 Vbeta and 13 Jbeta primers. Produced via immunoSEQ multiplex PCR; TCRdb's table is partial and in-frame only. The sample contains some 83,000 clones, over 60% of which appear only once. The V gene end was trimmed by 5 bases and the J gene end by 4 bases; junction bases not matched to a gene: 4. This CDR3 spans 13 amino acids. Germline-derived CDR1 and CDR2 are MNHEY and SMNVEV (reference sequence). Sequencing used PBMCs. The receptor was isolated from a man between 60 and 75 years old in good health and CMV-seronegative. This rearrangement joins TRBV27 to TRBJ1-2; 7 bases map to TRBD1. The chain's CDR3 is CASSKDRLYGYTF. CDR3 nucleotide sequence: TGTGCCAGCAGTAAGGACAGGCTCTATGGCTACACCTTC.